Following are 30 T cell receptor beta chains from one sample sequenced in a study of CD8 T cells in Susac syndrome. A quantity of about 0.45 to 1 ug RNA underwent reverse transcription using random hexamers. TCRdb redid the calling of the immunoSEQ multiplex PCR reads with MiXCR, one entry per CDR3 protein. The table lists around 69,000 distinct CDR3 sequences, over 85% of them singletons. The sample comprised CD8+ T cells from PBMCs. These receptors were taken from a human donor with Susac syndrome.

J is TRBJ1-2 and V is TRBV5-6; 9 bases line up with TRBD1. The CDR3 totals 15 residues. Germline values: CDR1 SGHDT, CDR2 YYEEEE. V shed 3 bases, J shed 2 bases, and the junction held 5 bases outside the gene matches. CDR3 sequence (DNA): TGTGCCAGCAGCTGGAGACAGGGGGGGAACTATGGCTACACCTTC. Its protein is CASSWRQGGNYGYTF.

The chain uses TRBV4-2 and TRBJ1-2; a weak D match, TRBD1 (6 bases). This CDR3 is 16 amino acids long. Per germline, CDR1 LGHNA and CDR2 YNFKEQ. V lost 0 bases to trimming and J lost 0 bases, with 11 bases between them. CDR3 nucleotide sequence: TGTGCCAGCAGCCAAGAGCAGGGGTCGGCTAACTATGGCTACACCTTC. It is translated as CASSQEQGSANYGYTF.

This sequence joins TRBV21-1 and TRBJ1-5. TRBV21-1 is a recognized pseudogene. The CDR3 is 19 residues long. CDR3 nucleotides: TGTGCCAGCAGCAAAGCGCTTTCGACGTTTGGGCCCCAGGGTCAGCCCCAGCATTTT. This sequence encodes CASSKALSTFGPQGQPQHF.

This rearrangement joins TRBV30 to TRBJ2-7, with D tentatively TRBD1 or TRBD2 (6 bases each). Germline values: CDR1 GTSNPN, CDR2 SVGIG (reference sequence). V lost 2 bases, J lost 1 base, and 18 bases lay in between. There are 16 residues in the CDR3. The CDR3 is CAWSLEEGVPSYEQYF. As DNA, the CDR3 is TGTGCCTGGAGTTTGGAGGAGGGGGTGCCTTCCTACGAGCAGTACTTC. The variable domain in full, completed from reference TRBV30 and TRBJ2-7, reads SQTIHQWPATLVQPVGSPLSLECTVEGTSNPNLYWYRQAAGRGLQLLFYSVGIGQISSEVPQNLSASRPQDRQFILSSKKLLLSDSGFYLCAWSLEEGVPSYEQYFGPGTRLTVT.

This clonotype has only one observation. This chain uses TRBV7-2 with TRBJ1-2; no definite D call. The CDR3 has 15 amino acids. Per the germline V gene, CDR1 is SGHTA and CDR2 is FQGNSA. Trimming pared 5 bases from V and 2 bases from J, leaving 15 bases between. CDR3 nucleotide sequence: TGTGCCAGCAGCCCCCGTTTTTCAGAAAACTATGGCTACACCTTC. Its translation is CASSPRFSENYGYTF.

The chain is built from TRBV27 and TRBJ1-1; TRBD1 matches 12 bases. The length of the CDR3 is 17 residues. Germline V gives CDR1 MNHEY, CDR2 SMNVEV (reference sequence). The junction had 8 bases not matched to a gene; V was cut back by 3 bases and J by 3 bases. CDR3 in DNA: TGTGCCAGCAGTTTTGGAAGGGGACAGGGGGCTGACACTGAAGCTTTCTTT. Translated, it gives CASSFGRGQGADTEAFF.

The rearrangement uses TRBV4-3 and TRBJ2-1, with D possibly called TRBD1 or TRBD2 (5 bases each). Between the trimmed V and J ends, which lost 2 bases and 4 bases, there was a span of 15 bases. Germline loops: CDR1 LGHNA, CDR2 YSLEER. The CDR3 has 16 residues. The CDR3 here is CASSQFYRTSYNEQFF. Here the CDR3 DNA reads TGCGCCAGCAGCCAATTCTACAGGACTTCTTACAATGAGCAGTTCTTC.

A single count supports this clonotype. The chain's CDR3 is CAWSDVKRGPSYNEQFF. In DNA, the CDR3 is TGTGCCTGGAGTGACGTCAAGCGGGGCCCGTCCTACAATGAGCAGTTCTTC. The V gene is TRBV30, the J gene TRBJ2-1, with 7 bases identical to TRBD2. Germline CDR1 reads GTSNPN; CDR2 reads SVGIG (reference sequence). This CDR3 spans 17 amino acids. With V trimmed by 1 base and J by 1 base, 10 bases remained unmatched.

The CDR3 region is CASSLSAGSSYNEQFF. The CDR3 coding sequence is TGTGCCAGCAGCTTGTCAGCGGGTAGCTCCTACAATGAGCAGTTCTTC. The chain uses TRBV11-2 and TRBJ2-1; TRBD2 might be the D (6 bases). The V end was cut by 3 bases, the J end by 0 bases, with 12 bases between. CDR1 is SGHAT and CDR2 is FQNNGV in the germline V gene. The CDR3 loop spans 16 amino acids. The full variable domain, its missing parts supplied by reference TRBV11-2 and TRBJ2-1, is EAGVAQSPRYKIIEKRQSVAFWCNPISGHATLYWYQQILGQGPKLLIQFQNNGVVDDSQLPKDRFSAERLKGVDSTLKIQPAKLEDSAVYLCASSLSAGSSYNEQFFGPGTRLTVL.

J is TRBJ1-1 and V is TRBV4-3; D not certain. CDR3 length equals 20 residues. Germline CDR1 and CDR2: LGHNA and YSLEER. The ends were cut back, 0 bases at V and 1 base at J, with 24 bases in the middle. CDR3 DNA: TGCGCCAGCAGCCAAGATTTAGATGGGAGCATTCGTAGCACGAACACTGAAGCTTTCTTT. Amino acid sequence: CASSQDLDGSIRSTNTEAFF.

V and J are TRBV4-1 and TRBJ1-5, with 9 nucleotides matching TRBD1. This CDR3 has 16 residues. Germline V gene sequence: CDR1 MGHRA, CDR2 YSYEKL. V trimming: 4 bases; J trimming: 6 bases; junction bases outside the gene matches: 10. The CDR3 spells CASSPPGQGLGQPQHF. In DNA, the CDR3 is TGCGCCAGCAGCCCACCGGGACAGGGTCTCGGTCAGCCCCAGCATTTT.

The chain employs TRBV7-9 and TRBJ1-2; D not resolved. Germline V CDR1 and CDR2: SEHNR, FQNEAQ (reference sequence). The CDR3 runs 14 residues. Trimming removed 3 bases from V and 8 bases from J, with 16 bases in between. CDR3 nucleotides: TGTGCCAGCAGCTTGCTTAACAAGGGAGGGGGCTACACCTTC. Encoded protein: CASSLLNKGGGYTF.

CDR3 protein: CASSMVGAEQYF. CDR3 bases: TGTGCCAGTAGTATGGTAGGGGCCGAGCAGTACTTC. The J gene is TRBJ2-7, the V gene TRBV19; a possible D gene is TRBD1 (5 bases). V lost 3 bases and J 6 bases, leaving 9 bases between the germline ends. The length of the CDR3 is 12 residues. The germline V gene has CDR1 LNHDA and CDR2 SQIVND (reference sequence).

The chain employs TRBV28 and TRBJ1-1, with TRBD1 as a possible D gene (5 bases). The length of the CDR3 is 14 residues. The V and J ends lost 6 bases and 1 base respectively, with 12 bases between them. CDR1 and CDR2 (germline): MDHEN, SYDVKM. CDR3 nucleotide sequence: TGTGCCAGCAGCCCGAGGGGAACGAACACTGAAGCTTTCTTT. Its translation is CASSPRGTNTEAFF.

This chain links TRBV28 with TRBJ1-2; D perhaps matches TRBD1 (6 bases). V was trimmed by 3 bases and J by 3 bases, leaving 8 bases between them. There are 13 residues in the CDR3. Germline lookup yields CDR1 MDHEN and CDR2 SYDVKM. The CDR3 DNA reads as TGTGCCAGCAGTTTTGGGACACACTATGGCTACACCTTC. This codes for CASSFGTHYGYTF.

CDR3 protein: CSYGRGSDTQYF. In DNA, the CDR3 is TGCAGTTATGGGCGGGGTTCGGATACGCAGTATTTT. The chain recombines TRBV20-1 with TRBJ2-3, with a tentative D call TRBD2 (6 bases). Germline V lookup: CDR1 DFQATT, CDR2 SNEGSKA (reference sequence). CDR3 length: 12 amino acids. V lost 8 bases to trimming and J lost 6 bases, with 15 bases between them.

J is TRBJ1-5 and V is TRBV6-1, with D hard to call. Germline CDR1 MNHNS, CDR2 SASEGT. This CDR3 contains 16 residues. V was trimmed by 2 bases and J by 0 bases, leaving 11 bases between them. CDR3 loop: CASSESHRISNQPQHF. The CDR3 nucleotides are TGTGCCAGCAGTGAAAGTCACAGAATTAGCAATCAGCCCCAGCATTTT.

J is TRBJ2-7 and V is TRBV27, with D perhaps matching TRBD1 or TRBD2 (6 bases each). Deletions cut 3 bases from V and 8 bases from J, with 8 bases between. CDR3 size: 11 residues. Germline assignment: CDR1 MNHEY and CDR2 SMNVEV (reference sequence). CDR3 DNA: TGTGCCAGCAGTTTCGGGGGCCAGCAGTACTTC. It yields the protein CASSFGGQQYF.

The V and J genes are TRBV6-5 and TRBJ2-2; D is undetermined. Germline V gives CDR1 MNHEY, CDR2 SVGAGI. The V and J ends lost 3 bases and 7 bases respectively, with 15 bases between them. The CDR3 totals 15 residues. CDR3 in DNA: TGTGCCAGCAGTTATTTGGGAAGGGTGGGCGGGGAGCTGTTTTTT. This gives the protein CASSYLGRVGGELFF.

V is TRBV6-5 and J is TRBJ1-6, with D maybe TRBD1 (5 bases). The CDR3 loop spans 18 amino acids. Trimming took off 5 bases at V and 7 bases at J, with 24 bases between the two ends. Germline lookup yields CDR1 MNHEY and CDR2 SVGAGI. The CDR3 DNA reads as TGTGCCAGCAGTCTACAATCACCAACAGGCCTCGTAAATTCACCCCTCCACTTT. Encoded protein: CASSLQSPTGLVNSPLHF.

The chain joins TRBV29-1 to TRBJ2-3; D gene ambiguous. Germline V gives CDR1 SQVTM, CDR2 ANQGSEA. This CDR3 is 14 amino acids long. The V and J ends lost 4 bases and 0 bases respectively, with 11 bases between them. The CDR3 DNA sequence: TGCAGCGTTGGGAGCGACTTGAGCACAGATACGCAGTATTTT. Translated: CSVGSDLSTDTQYF.

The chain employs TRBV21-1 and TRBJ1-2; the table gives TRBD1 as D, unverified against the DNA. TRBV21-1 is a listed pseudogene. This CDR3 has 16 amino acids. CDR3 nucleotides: TGTGCCAGCAGCCTGACAGGGCCAGGGGGAGGCTATGGCTACACCTTC. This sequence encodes CASSLTGPGGGYGYTF.

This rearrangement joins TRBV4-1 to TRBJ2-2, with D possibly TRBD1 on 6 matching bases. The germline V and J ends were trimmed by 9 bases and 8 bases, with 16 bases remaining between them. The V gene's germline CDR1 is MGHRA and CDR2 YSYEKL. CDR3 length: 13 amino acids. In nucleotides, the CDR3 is TGCGCCAGTTCCGCAGGGGCGACGGGGGAGCTGTTTTTT. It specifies CASSAGATGELFF.

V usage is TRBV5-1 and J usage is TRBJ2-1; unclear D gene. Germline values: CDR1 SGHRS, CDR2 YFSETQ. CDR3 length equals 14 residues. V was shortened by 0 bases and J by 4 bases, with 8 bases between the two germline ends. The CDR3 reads CASSLAPTYNEQFF. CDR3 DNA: TGCGCCAGCAGCTTGGCCCCCACTTACAATGAGCAGTTCTTC.

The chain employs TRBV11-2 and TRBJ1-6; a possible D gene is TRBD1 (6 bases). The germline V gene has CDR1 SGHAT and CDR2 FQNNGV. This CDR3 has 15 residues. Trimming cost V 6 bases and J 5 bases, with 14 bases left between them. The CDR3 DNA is TGTGCCAGCAGTTACAGGGTAAACAATAATTCACCCCTCCACTTT. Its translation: CASSYRVNNNSPLHF.

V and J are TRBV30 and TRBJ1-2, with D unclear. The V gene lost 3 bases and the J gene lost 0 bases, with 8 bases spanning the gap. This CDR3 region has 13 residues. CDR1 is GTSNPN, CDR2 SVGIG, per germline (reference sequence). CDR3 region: CAWSLEANYGYTF. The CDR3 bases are TGTGCCTGGAGCCTGGAGGCTAACTATGGCTACACCTTC.

CDR3 region: CASSGQAPSGANVLTF. CDR3 in DNA: TGTGCCAGTAGCGGACAGGCCCCCTCTGGGGCCAACGTCCTGACTTTC. The chain recombines TRBV19 with TRBJ2-6, with 7 bases identical to TRBD1. The ends lost 6 bases at V and 0 bases at J; junction bases unmatched: 5. Germline V gene data show CDR1 as LNHDA and CDR2 as SQIVND (reference sequence). CDR3 length: 16 amino acids.

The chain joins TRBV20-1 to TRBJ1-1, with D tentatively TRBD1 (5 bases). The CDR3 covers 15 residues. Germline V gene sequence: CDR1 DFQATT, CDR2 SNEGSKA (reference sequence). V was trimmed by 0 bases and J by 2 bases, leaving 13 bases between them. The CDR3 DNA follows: TGCAGTGCTAGAGATCAAGGAGGGACCAACACTGAAGCTTTCTTT. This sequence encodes CSARDQGGTNTEAFF.

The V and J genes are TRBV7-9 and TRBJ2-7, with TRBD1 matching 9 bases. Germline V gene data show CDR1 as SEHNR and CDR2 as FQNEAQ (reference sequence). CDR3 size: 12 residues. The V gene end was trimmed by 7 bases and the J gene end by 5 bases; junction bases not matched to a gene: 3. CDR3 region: CASTDRGNEQYF. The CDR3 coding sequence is TGTGCCAGCACGGACAGGGGAAACGAGCAGTACTTC. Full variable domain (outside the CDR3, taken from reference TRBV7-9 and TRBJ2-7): DTGVSQNPRHKITKRGQNVTFRCDPISEHNRLYWYRQTLGQGPEFLTYFQNEAQLEKSRLLSDRFSAERPKGSFSTLEIQRTEQGDSAMYLCASTDRGNEQYFGPGTRLTVT.

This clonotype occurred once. The CDR3 nucleotides are TGTGCCAGCAGAGGACAGGGTTCGGATGGCTACACCTTC. Amino acids: CASRGQGSDGYTF. The rearrangement joins TRBV2 to TRBJ1-2, with 8 bases that match TRBD1. The CDR3 runs to 13 residues. Per germline, CDR1 SNHLY and CDR2 FYNNEI. V lost 6 bases to trimming and J lost 6 bases; unmatched junction nucleotides: 6. Combining the CDR3 with reference TRBV2 and TRBJ1-2 gives the whole variable domain EPEVTQTPSHQVTQMGQEVILRCVPISNHLYFYWYRQILGQKVEFLVSFYNNEISEKSEIFDDQFSVERPDGSNFTLKIRSTKLEDSAMYFCASRGQGSDGYTFGSGTRLTVV.